The following is a T cell receptor (beta chain) sequence with its context. The antigen remains unidentified. Germline V CDR1 and CDR2: SGDLS, YYNGEE. CDR3 length equals 17 residues. The J segment lost 6 bases and the V segment lost 4 bases, leaving 11 bases of the junction unmatched. At the Johns Hopkins FTIC core, DNA taken from cultured CD4+ T cells was sequenced by way of the Oncomine TCR Beta short-read assay. Genomic DNA from cultured CD4+ T cells was extracted. TCRdb ran MiXCR on the PCR reads and lists one entry per CDR3 protein. The sample lists about 10,000 distinct CDR3 sequences, more than 20% occurring once. Indicated treatment: approximately nine-day PBMC culture with coronavirus spike peptide pools or control peptides (ViraFEST assay). Before and after vaccination, nucleocapsid antibodies were negative, indicating that healthy vaccine recipients had no prior SARS-CoV-2 infection. The data stem from a study of vaccination and CD4 T cells after COVID-19.

This TCR came from a human donor who received a COVID-19 vaccine. This rearrangement joins TRBV9 to TRBJ2-3; 13 bases match TRBD2. Sample: CD4+ T cells from blood, cultured in vitro, taken before SARS-CoV-2 vaccination. CDR3 in amino acids: CASSRTSGGLRSDTQYF. The CDR3 DNA sequence: TGTGCCAGCAGCCGGACTAGCGGGGGTCTTAGATCCGATACGCAGTATTTT.